These 10 T cell receptor beta chains share one sample of origin, sequenced in a study of glioma-infiltrating T cells after dendritic cell vaccination. The method was immunoSEQ multiplex PCR; TCRdb's version includes in-frame clones alone and lacks a portion of them. The table includes approximately 48,000 clones, 85% detected once. Material: blood, obtained before dendritic cell vaccination. The receptor set was obtained from a human donor with glioblastoma.

The CDR3 spells CASSPGSLSTDTQYF. The CDR3 nucleotides read TGTGCCAGCAGCCCAGGGTCTTTGAGCACAGATACGCAGTATTTT. The genes are TRBV7-8 and TRBJ2-3; tentatively, D is TRBD1 (5 bases). Trimming removed 5 bases at V and 0 bases at J, with 12 bases between. Germline V lookup: CDR1 SGHVS, CDR2 FQNEAQ. CDR3 length: 15 residues.

The genes are TRBV4-1 and TRBJ1-2, with D possibly being TRBD1 (6 bases). The CDR3 is 14 residues long. V lost 1 base and J 4 bases, leaving 10 bases between the germline ends. Germline V CDR1 and CDR2: MGHRA, YSYEKL. The CDR3 nucleotides read TGCGCCAGCAGCCAAGCTGCGGGGGCCTATGGCTACACCTTC. This encodes CASSQAAGAYGYTF.

The chain uses TRBV5-1 and TRBJ1-4, with TRBD1 matching 7 bases. The J segment lost 7 bases and the V segment lost 0 bases, leaving 0 bases of the junction unmatched. The CDR3 runs to 13 residues. Germline CDR1 and CDR2: SGHRS and YFSETQ. The CDR3 loop is CASSLAGGEKLFF. CDR3 sequence (DNA): TGCGCCAGCAGCTTGGCAGGGGGTGAAAAACTGTTTTTT.

This clone was seen just once. The chain has TRBV5-1 and TRBJ2-1; 8 bases agree with TRBD2. Looked up from germline, CDR1 is SGHRS and CDR2 is YFSETQ. The CDR3 runs to 16 residues. Germline trimming cut 0 bases from V and 4 bases from J; bases unmatched to any gene: 6. The CDR3 loop is CASSLEGLAGYNEQFF. DNA for the CDR3: TGCGCCAGCAGCTTGGAAGGGCTAGCGGGTTACAATGAGCAGTTCTTC. The variable domain in full, completed from reference TRBV5-1 and TRBJ2-1, reads KAGVTQTPRYLIKTRGQQVTLSCSPISGHRSVSWYQQTPGQGLQFLFEYFSETQRNKGNFPGRFSGRQFSNSRSEMNVSTLELGDSALYLCASSLEGLAGYNEQFFGPGTRLTVL.

CDR3 protein: CASSQVRPLRDRVEQPQHF. The CDR3 DNA is TGCGCCAGCAGTCAAGTAAGGCCCCTTCGGGACAGGGTTGAGCAGCCCCAGCATTTT. The chain is built from TRBV23-1 and TRBJ1-5; 9 nucleotides align to TRBD1. TRBV23-1 is an open reading frame whose function is uncertain. CDR3 length: 19 residues. The J segment lost 7 bases and the V segment lost 2 bases, leaving 18 bases of the junction unmatched.

The J gene is TRBJ2-1, the V gene TRBV30, with D unclear. This CDR3 region has 16 residues. V shed 2 bases and J shed 1 base, with 15 bases lying between them. Germline CDR1 reads GTSNPN; CDR2 reads SVGIG (reference sequence). The CDR3 is CAWSLPPYGSYNEQFF. The CDR3 DNA sequence: TGTGCCTGGAGTTTACCCCCTTACGGGTCCTACAATGAGCAGTTCTTC.

This clone turned up a few times. The rearrangement links TRBV29-1 to TRBJ2-7; 7 bases line up with TRBD1. The CDR3 loop spans 12 amino acids. The germline V gene has CDR1 SQVTM and CDR2 ANQGSEA. CDR3 protein: CSVGDRYYEQYF. For the CDR3, the DNA is TGCAGTGTGGGGGACAGATACTACGAGCAGTACTTC.

The chain employs TRBV14 and TRBJ2-1; 8 bases agree with TRBD1. After removal of 6 bases from V and 3 bases from J, the junction contained 7 bases not matched to a gene. The CDR3 loop spans 15 amino acids. From germline, CDR1 is SGHDN and CDR2 FVKESK. The DNA of the CDR3 is TGTGCCAGCAGAAGAACAGGGGGAGTCTACAATGAGCAGTTCTTC. This sequence encodes CASRRTGGVYNEQFF.

V gene TRBV6-5 combines with J gene TRBJ1-1, with a weak D call TRBD1 (6 bases). CDR3 size: 15 residues. Germline assignment: CDR1 MNHEY and CDR2 SVGAGI. Trimming removed 7 bases at V and 3 bases at J, with 18 bases between. The CDR3 here is CASTSHGTQDTEAFF. The CDR3 DNA follows: TGTGCCAGCACCTCACACGGGACACAGGACACTGAAGCTTTCTTT.

The chain uses TRBV5-5 and TRBJ1-1, with 9 bases fitting TRBD1. The CDR3 has 15 amino acids. The germline gives CDR1 SGHKS, CDR2 YYEKEE (reference sequence). With V trimmed by 4 bases and J by 4 bases, 8 bases remained unmatched. The CDR3 nucleotides read TGTGCCAGCAGCGTCGCCGGGACAGGGACCACTGAAGCTTTCTTT. It translates to CASSVAGTGTTEAFF.